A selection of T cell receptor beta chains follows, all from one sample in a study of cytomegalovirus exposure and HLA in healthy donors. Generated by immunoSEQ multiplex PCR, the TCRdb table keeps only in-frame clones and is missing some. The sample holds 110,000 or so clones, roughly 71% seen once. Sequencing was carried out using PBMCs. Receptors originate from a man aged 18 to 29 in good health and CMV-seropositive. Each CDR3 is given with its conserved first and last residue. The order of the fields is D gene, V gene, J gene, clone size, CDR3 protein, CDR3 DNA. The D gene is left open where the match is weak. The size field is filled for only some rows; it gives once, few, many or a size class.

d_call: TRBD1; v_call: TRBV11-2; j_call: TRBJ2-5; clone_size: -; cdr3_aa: CASSMGTGEETQYF; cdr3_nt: TGTGCCAGCAGCATGGGGACAGGGGAGGAGACCCAGTACTTC
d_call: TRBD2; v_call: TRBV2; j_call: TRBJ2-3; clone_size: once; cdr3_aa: CASSPSGGAVDTQYF; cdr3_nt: TGTGCCAGCAGCCCTAGCGGGGGGGCCGTAGATACGCAGTATTTT
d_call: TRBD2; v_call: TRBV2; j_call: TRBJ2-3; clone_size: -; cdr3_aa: CASRGTSGVLTDTQYF; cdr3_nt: TGTGCCAGCAGGGGGACTAGCGGAGTGCTCACAGATACGCAGTATTTT
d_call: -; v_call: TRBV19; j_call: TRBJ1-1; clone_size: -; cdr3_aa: CASRHSGSEAFF; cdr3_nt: TGTGCCAGTAGACATAGCGGTTCTGAAGCTTTCTTT
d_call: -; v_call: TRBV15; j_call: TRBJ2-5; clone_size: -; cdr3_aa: CATSRVERNKETQYF; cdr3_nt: TGTGCCACCAGCAGAGTTGAGCGTAACAAGGAGACCCAGTACTTC
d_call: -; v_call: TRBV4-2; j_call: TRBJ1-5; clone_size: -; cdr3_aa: CASSHPQGNQPQHF; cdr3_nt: TGTGCCAGCAGCCATCCCCAGGGCAATCAGCCCCAGCATTTT
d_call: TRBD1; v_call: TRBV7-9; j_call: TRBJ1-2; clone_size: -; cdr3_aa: CASLGQGAGGYTF; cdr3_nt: TGTGCCAGCCTGGGGCAGGGGGCAGGGGGCTACACCTTC
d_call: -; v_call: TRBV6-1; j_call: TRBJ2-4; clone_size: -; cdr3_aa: CASSRDWEDIQYF; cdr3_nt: TGTGCCAGCAGCCGGGACTGGGAGGACATTCAGTACTTC
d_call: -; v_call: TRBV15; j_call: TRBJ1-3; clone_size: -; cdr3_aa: CATSPEGVVINTIYF; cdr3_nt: TGTGCCACCAGCCCCGAGGGGGTCGTAATTAACACCATATATTTT
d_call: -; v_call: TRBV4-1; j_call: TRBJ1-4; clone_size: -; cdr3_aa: CASSQHRDIAEKLFF; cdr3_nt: TGCGCCAGCAGCCAACACCGGGACATAGCTGAAAAACTGTTTTTT
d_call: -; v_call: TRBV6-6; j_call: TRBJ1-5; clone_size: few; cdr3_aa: CASGSRQPQHF; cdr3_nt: TGTGCCAGCGGGTCGAGGCAGCCCCAGCATTTT
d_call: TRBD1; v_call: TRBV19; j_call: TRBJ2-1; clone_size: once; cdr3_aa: CASSVPGQGARSEQFF; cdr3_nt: TGTGCCAGTAGTGTGCCGGGACAGGGGGCGAGGAGTGAGCAGTTCTTC
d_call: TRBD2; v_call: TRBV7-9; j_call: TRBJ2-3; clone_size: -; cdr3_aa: CASSSSSGGALVADTQYF; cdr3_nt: TGTGCCAGCAGCTCCTCGAGCGGGGGGGCCTTAGTAGCAGATACGCAGTATTTT
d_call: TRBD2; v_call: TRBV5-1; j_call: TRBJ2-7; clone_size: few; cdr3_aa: CASSLMSASGPYEQYF; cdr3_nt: TGCGCCAGCAGCTTGATGAGTGCTAGCGGGCCCTACGAGCAGTACTTC
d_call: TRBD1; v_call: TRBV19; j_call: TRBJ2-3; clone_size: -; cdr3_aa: CASSIRDSHSDTQYF; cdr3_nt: TGTGCCAGTAGTATACGGGACAGCCATTCAGATACGCAGTATTTT
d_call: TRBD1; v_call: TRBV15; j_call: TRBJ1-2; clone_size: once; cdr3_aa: CATSRRTGVGYTF; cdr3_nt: TGTGCCACCAGCAGACGGACAGGGGTTGGCTACACCTTC
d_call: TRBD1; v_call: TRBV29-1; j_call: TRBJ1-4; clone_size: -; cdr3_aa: CSVEGVDRGSNEKLFF; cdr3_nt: TGCAGCGTTGAAGGAGTTGACAGGGGGTCTAATGAAAAACTGTTTTTT
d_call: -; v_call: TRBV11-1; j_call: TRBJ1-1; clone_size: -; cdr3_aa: CASTKGGAGDTEAFF; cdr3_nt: TGTGCCAGCACCAAGGGGGGGGCTGGCGACACTGAAGCTTTCTTT
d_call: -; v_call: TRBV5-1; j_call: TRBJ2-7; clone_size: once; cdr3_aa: CASSWGDSSYEQYF; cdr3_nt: TGCGCCAGCAGCTGGGGGGACAGCTCCTACGAGCAGTACTTC
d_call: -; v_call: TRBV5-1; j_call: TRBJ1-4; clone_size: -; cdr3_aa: CASSLEGQANEKLFF; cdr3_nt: TGCGCCAGCAGCTTGGAGGGGCAGGCTAATGAAAAACTGTTTTTT
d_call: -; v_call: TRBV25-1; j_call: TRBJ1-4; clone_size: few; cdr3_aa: CASSEALSQKLFF; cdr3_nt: TGTGCCAGCAGTGAAGCGCTGAGCCAAAAACTGTTTTTT
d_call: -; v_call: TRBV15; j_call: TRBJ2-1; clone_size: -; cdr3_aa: CATSRGITGGEQFF; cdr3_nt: TGTGCCACCAGCAGAGGGATTACCGGCGGTGAGCAGTTCTTC
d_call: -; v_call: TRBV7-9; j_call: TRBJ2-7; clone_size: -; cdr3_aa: CASSRGGTEVYEQYF; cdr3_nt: TGTGCCAGCAGCCGGGGCGGGACAGAAGTCTACGAGCAGTACTTC
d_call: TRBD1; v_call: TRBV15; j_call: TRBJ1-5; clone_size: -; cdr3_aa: CATSRPGQGNQPQHF; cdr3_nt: TGTGCCACCAGCCGGCCGGGACAGGGGAATCAGCCCCAGCATTTT
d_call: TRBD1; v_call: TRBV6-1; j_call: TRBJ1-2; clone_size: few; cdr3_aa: CASRDTGEINYGYTF; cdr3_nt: TGTGCCAGCAGGGATACAGGGGAGATTAACTATGGCTACACCTTC
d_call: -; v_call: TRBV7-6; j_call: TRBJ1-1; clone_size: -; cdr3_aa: CASSSPGGNTEAFF; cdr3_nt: TGTGCCAGCAGCTCTCCGGGGGGTAACACTGAAGCTTTCTTT
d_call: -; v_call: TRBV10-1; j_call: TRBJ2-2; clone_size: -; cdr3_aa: CASSEWLGGGELFF; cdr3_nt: TGCGCCAGCAGTGAATGGCTAGGTGGCGGGGAGCTGTTTTTT
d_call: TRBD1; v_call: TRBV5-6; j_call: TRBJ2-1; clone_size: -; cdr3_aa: CASRRGQGEIHEQFF; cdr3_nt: TGTGCCAGCAGAAGGGGACAGGGAGAGATCCATGAGCAGTTCTTC
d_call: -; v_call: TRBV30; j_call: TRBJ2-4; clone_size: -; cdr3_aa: CAWSQGENIQYF; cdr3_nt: TGTGCCTGGAGCCAAGGGGAAAACATTCAGTACTTC
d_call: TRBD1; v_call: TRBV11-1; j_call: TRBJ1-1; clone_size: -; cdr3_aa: CASSDLNRGLDTEAFF; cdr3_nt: TGTGCCAGCAGCGACCTTAACAGGGGGCTGGACACTGAAGCTTTCTTT
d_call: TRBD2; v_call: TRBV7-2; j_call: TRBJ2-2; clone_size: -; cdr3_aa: CASSLPGLAASTGELFF; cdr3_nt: TGTGCCAGCAGCTTACCAGGACTAGCGGCATCGACCGGGGAGCTGTTTTTT
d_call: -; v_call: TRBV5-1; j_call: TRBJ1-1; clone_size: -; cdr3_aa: CASIATGNTEAFF; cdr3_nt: TGCGCCAGCATCGCCACGGGGAACACTGAAGCTTTCTTT
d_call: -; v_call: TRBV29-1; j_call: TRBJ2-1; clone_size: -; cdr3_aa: CSVDLTSREQFF; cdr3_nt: TGCAGCGTTGATCTGACTAGTCGCGAGCAGTTCTTC
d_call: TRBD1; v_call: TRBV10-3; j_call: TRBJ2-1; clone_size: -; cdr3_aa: CAIRSGTGYLYEQFF; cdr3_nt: TGTGCCATCAGAAGTGGGACAGGGTATTTATATGAGCAGTTCTTC